These 29 T cell receptor beta chains share one sample of origin, sequenced in a study of Ad26.COV2.S vaccination and SARS-CoV-2 variants. The method was immunoSEQ multiplex PCR; TCRdb's version includes in-frame clones alone and lacks a portion of them. The table lists roughly 390,000 clones, around 85% of them singletons. The treatment here: around 19 received Ad26.COV2.S at low or high dose, single or two shots; several received placebo; per-sample allocation not given. Samples analyzed were those drawn on day 63 after the first vaccine or placebo injection. The material sequenced was peripheral blood, taken in a trial of Ad26.COV2.S vaccine versus placebo. These receptors originate from a person aged 18-65 years who received the Ad26.COV2.S COVID-19 vaccine or a placebo.

The rearrangement links TRBV5-1 to TRBJ1-2, with 11 bases matching TRBD1. The length of the CDR3 is 16 residues. The V and J ends lost 2 bases and 8 bases, in that order; junction bases with no gene match: 11. Germline values: CDR1 SGHRS, CDR2 YFSETQ. The CDR3 reads CASSFGPSGTGGGYTF. CDR3 nucleotides: TGCGCCAGCAGCTTTGGTCCTTCCGGGACAGGGGGAGGCTACACCTTC.

This clone came up once. The chain uses TRBV27 and TRBJ2-3; 7 bases match TRBD2. The CDR3 sequence is 16 residues long. Germline V gene data show CDR1 as MNHEY and CDR2 as SMNVEV (reference sequence). After removal of 1 base from V and 2 bases from J, the junction contained 6 bases not matched to a gene. CDR3 nucleotide sequence: TGTGCCAGCAGTTTATTCGCGGGGGACCCCACAGATACGCAGTATTTT. This sequence encodes CASSLFAGDPTDTQYF.

This chain joins TRBV29-1 and TRBJ2-1, with TRBD2 matching over 12 bases. The CDR3 has 14 amino acids. V was pared by 1 base and J by 5 bases, with 0 bases of the junction left unmatched. Per germline, CDR1 SQVTM and CDR2 ANQGSEA. This chain's CDR3 is CSVEGLAGDNEQFF. The CDR3 DNA reads TGCAGCGTTGAAGGACTAGCGGGAGACAATGAGCAGTTCTTC.

V is TRBV6-1 and J is TRBJ1-1, with D unclear. The CDR3 is made up of 14 amino acids. CDR1 MNHNS and CDR2 SASEGT come from the germline V gene. The V end lost 6 bases, the J end lost 5 bases, and 16 bases lay between the germline ends. CDR3 sequence (DNA): TGTGCCAGCAGCTTCAGTGGGAGGTTAACTGAAGCTTTCTTT. Amino acid sequence: CASSFSGRLTEAFF.

The V and J genes are TRBV6-6 and TRBJ1-1, with D perhaps matching TRBD1 (5 bases). Germline CDR1 reads MNHNY; CDR2 reads SVGAGI (reference sequence). Trimming removed 8 bases from V and 0 bases from J, with 13 bases in between. CDR3 length: 14 residues. The CDR3 DNA reads TGTGCCAGCCCGGGACCCGGCATGAACACTGAAGCTTTCTTT. Encoded protein: CASPGPGMNTEAFF.

CDR3 DNA: TGCGCCAGCGCCCAGGGCAGGGGGGACGAGCAGTACTTC. Its translation: CASAQGRGDEQYF. The V call is TRBV5-1, the J call TRBJ2-7; D perhaps matches TRBD1 (7 bases). CDR1 and CDR2 (germline): SGHRS, YFSETQ. The germline V and J ends were trimmed by 7 bases and 5 bases, with 16 bases remaining between them. This CDR3 has 13 amino acids.

J is TRBJ2-7 and V is TRBV5-1, with 7 bases that match TRBD1. Losses at the gene ends were 0 bases for V and 7 bases for J; bases not matched to a gene: 13. CDR1 and CDR2 from the germline V gene are SGHRS and YFSETQ. The CDR3 contains 16 residues. The CDR3 region is CASSLAKGAGTWEQYF. CDR3 in DNA: TGCGCCAGCAGCTTGGCCAAGGGGGCAGGGACATGGGAGCAGTACTTC.

In its sample, this clone was seen once. The chain links TRBV29-1 to TRBJ1-1; the match to TRBD1 covers 7 bases. Germline CDR1 SQVTM, CDR2 ANQGSEA. V shed 6 bases and J 0 bases; nucleotides not matched to a gene: 7. The CDR3 length is 14 residues. Here the CDR3 DNA reads TGCAGCGTGGCCGGGACAGCCATGAACACTGAAGCTTTCTTT. Translating gives CSVAGTAMNTEAFF.

This clone came up a few times. The chain uses TRBV4-3 and TRBJ1-6, with D hard to call. The CDR3 is made up of 16 amino acids. V was trimmed by 0 bases and J by 8 bases, leaving 14 bases between them. The germline V gene encodes CDR1 LGHNA and CDR2 YSLEER. In DNA, the CDR3 is TGCGCCAGCAGCCAAGAGGTTTGGGCTGCGGATTCACCCCTCCACTTT. Translation gives CASSQEVWAADSPLHF.

The V gene is TRBV10-3, the J gene TRBJ1-4; TRBD1 might be the D (5 bases). Trimming shortened V by 1 base and J by 3 bases, and 9 bases separated the two germline ends. This CDR3 has 15 residues. Per the germline V gene, CDR1 is ENHRY and CDR2 is SYGVKD. The CDR3 DNA reads as TGTGCCATCAGTGAGTTGGTAGGGGCTAATGAAAAACTGTTTTTT. Its translation: CAISELVGANEKLFF.

This clone appeared once. V and J are TRBV6-1 and TRBJ2-7, with 7 bases aligning to TRBD2. This CDR3 has 14 amino acids. V lost 2 bases to trimming and J lost 4 bases; unmatched junction nucleotides: 5. The germline gives CDR1 MNHNS, CDR2 SASEGT. The CDR3 nucleotides are TGTGCCAGCAGTGAATCCAGGGAGGGGTACGAGCAGTACTTC. As protein: CASSESREGYEQYF.

The chain has TRBV7-6 and TRBJ2-7; 9 nucleotides agree with TRBD2. Trimming took 4 bases from V and 7 from J; bases not matched to a gene: 20. This CDR3 region has 18 residues. CDR1 and CDR2 from the germline V gene are SGHVS and FNYEAQ. The CDR3 nucleotides are TGTGCCAGCAGCTCCTTTTACTCTAGCGGGGTCTCAGGAGGGGAGCAGTACTTC. Translation gives CASSSFYSSGVSGGEQYF.

This clone was seen once. V gene TRBV5-5 combines with J gene TRBJ2-3; no definite D call. CDR3 length: 16 amino acids. The germline V and J ends were trimmed by 4 bases and 1 base, with 16 bases remaining between them. The germline V gene encodes CDR1 SGHKS and CDR2 YYEKEE (reference sequence). In DNA, the CDR3 is TGTGCCAGCAGCCTCCGCTGGACCGCTGGCACAGATACGCAGTATTTT. It is translated as CASSLRWTAGTDTQYF.

This clone is a singleton in its sample. The gene calls are TRBV7-8 and TRBJ1-4, with D uncertain. Germline values: CDR1 SGHVS, CDR2 FQNEAQ. The CDR3 is 15 residues long. The V end was cut by 1 base, the J end by 8 bases, with 14 bases between. CDR3 amino acids: CASSLGRLGGEKLFF. The CDR3 DNA reads TGTGCCAGCAGCTTAGGGAGGTTGGGAGGCGAAAAACTGTTTTTT.

J is TRBJ2-7 and V is TRBV7-2, with TRBD2 matching over 11 bases. In germline, CDR1 is SGHTA, CDR2 FQGNSA. With 3 bases clipped from V and 3 bases from J, the junction kept 1 base outside the gene matches. This CDR3 is 14 amino acids long. Here the CDR3 reads CASSFSGGDYEQYF. The CDR3, as DNA: TGTGCCAGCAGCTTTAGCGGGGGGGACTACGAGCAGTACTTC.

The chain is built from TRBV2 and TRBJ2-2, with a possible D match to TRBD1 (6 bases). Trimming removed 6 bases from V and 3 bases from J, with 11 bases in between. This CDR3 region has 14 residues. CDR1 SNHLY and CDR2 FYNNEI come from the germline V gene. CDR3 sequence reads: CASSEDRYTGELFF. The CDR3 bases are TGTGCCAGCAGCGAGGACAGATACACCGGGGAGCTGTTTTTT.

The chain uses TRBV19 and TRBJ2-3; D may be TRBD1 (5 bases). Trimming removed 6 bases from V and 2 bases from J, with 12 bases in between. CDR3 length: 14 residues. CDR1 LNHDA and CDR2 SQIVND come from the germline V gene (reference sequence). CDR3 protein: CASSGWGNTDTQYF. The CDR3 nucleotides are TGTGCCAGTAGCGGATGGGGCAACACAGATACGCAGTATTTT.

V gene TRBV5-1 combines with J gene TRBJ2-7, with TRBD1 as a possible D gene (5 bases). Trimming pared 4 bases from V and 3 bases from J, leaving 14 bases between. CDR3 size: 14 residues. From germline, CDR1 is SGHRS and CDR2 YFSETQ. The CDR3 sequence: CASSPDRSIYEQYF. The DNA of the CDR3 is TGCGCCAGCAGCCCCGACAGAAGTATCTACGAGCAGTACTTC.

V and J are TRBV7-8 and TRBJ1-5; the D is unclear. V lost 2 bases, J lost 6 bases, and 5 bases lay in between. Germline-derived CDR1 and CDR2 are SGHVS and FQNEAQ. This CDR3 region has 12 residues. DNA of the CDR3: TGTGCCAGCAGCTTATCCGCTCAGCCCCAGCATTTT. Protein product: CASSLSAQPQHF.

V gene TRBV27 combines with J gene TRBJ2-1; 7 bases match TRBD2. This CDR3 has 15 residues. CDR1 and CDR2 (germline): MNHEY, SMNVEV (reference sequence). The junction had 12 bases not matched to a gene; V was cut back by 4 bases and J by 9 bases. The CDR3, as DNA: TGTGCCAGCAGTTCCGGACTAGTCCCCACAGGTGAGCAGTTCTTC. It translates to CASSSGLVPTGEQFF.

The chain couples TRBV7-2 to TRBJ2-3; D ambiguous. V was shortened by 2 bases and J by 4 bases, with 7 bases between the two germline ends. This CDR3 spans 13 amino acids. Germline CDR1 is SGHTA and CDR2 is FQGNSA. The CDR3 nucleotides read TGTGCCAGCAGCTTAACCCTGGCAGATACGCAGTATTTT. It encodes CASSLTLADTQYF.

The chain uses TRBV5-1 and TRBJ2-1, with 9 bases aligning to TRBD1. Germline CDR1 and CDR2: SGHRS and YFSETQ. The CDR3 length is 14 residues. Trimming removed 4 bases from V and 8 bases from J; junction bases left unmatched: 7. CDR3 loop: CASSAGTGIDEQFF. The CDR3 DNA reads TGCGCCAGCAGCGCCGGGACAGGGATCGATGAGCAGTTCTTC.

The V call is TRBV21-1, the J call TRBJ2-2. TRBV21-1 is deemed a pseudogene. This CDR3 is built from 17 residues. CDR3 loop: CASSKGTTDTNTGELFF. CDR3 in DNA: TGTGCCAGCAGCAAAGGGACGACGGATACGAACACCGGGGAGCTGTTTTTT.

A few counts support this clone. The chain carries TRBV5-8 and TRBJ2-7, with TRBD2 matching over 9 bases. From germline, CDR1 is SGHTS and CDR2 YDEGEE. Trimming at V came to 0 bases and at J to 2 bases, leaving 3 bases not matched to a gene. The CDR3 covers 15 residues. The CDR3 is CASSLGASGTYEQYF. The CDR3 DNA follows: TGTGCCAGCAGCTTGGGGGCTAGCGGGACCTACGAGCAGTACTTC.

This chain links TRBV7-2 with TRBJ2-7, with D possibly being TRBD1 (5 bases). Germline lookup yields CDR1 SGHTA and CDR2 FQGNSA. The V gene lost 1 base and the J gene lost 3 bases, with 13 bases spanning the gap. The CDR3 is made up of 15 amino acids. The CDR3 spells CASSLEFGHDYEQYF. As DNA, the CDR3 is TGTGCCAGCAGCTTAGAATTCGGACACGACTACGAGCAGTACTTC.

The chain has TRBV5-6 and TRBJ1-2; the D is unclear. With 0 bases removed from V and 6 bases from J, the gap between germline ends came to 6 bases. Germline CDR1 SGHDT, CDR2 YYEEEE. The CDR3 totals 12 residues. CDR3 DNA sequence: TGTGCCAGCAGCTTGGCCAGTAATGGCTACACCTTC. Its protein product is CASSLASNGYTF.

V usage is TRBV12-3 or TRBV12-4 and J usage is TRBJ2-3; D gene uncertain. The CDR3 is made up of 12 amino acids. Trimming stripped 5 bases from V and 4 bases from J, with 7 bases between. CDR3 residues: CASSRAPDTQYF. The CDR3 DNA follows: TGTGCCAGCAGTAGGGCCCCAGATACGCAGTATTTT.

The J gene is TRBJ2-7, the V gene TRBV6-5, with 7 bases fitting TRBD2. Trimming at V came to 4 bases and at J to 12 bases, leaving 15 bases not matched to a gene. Germline CDR1 MNHEY, CDR2 SVGAGI. There are 14 residues in the CDR3. The CDR3 region has the DNA TGTGCCAGCAGTTCCCCGGGACTACAAGGTGGTGCGTACTTC. It translates to CASSSPGLQGGAYF.

This clone was seen a single time. The gene calls are TRBV7-2 and TRBJ2-7; possible D gene TRBD2, 7 bases. The germline gives CDR1 SGHTA, CDR2 FQGNSA. This CDR3 has 15 amino acids. V lost 5 bases to trimming and J lost 7 bases, with 21 bases between them. The CDR3 coding sequence is TGTGCCAGCAGCACCGAGGGGGGGCCCATCTTGGAGCAGTACTTC. As protein: CASSTEGGPILEQYF.